Following are 6 T cell receptor beta chains from one sample sequenced in a study of blood T cell repertoires in COVID-19. TCRdb keeps only in-frame clones here, not all; method: immunoSEQ multiplex PCR. The table lists around 70,000 clones, just under 80% of them singletons. The sequencing sample was made of peripheral blood. These receptors came from a human donor in a cohort sampled during active COVID-19.

The V gene is TRBV6-1, the J gene TRBJ1-2, with 8 bases identical to TRBD1. Germline V gene data show CDR1 as MNHNS and CDR2 as SASEGT. This CDR3 region has 16 residues. V was clipped by 3 bases and J by 8 bases; unmatched bases: 14. The CDR3 region has the DNA TGTGCCAGCAGTGAGGGGTCGGACAGGGTGGTAATAGGCTACACCTTC. Amino acids: CASSEGSDRVVIGYTF.

This clone was seen once. V is TRBV25-1 and J is TRBJ1-6; maybe TRBD1 (6 bases). Germline V gene sequence: CDR1 MGHDK, CDR2 SYGVNS. This CDR3 has 14 residues. V was shortened by 6 bases and J by 9 bases, with 15 bases between the two germline ends. The CDR3 DNA sequence: TGTGCCAGCAGCAGGGGTGCTTCCGTTTCACCCCTCCACTTT. Encoded protein: CASSRGASVSPLHF.

This chain connects TRBV6-2 or TRBV6-3 to TRBJ2-3; D is possibly TRBD1 (6 bases). The CDR3 totals 15 residues. CDR1 is MNHEY and CDR2 is SVGEGT in the germline V gene. Trimming removed 2 bases from V and 5 bases from J, with 14 bases in between. CDR3 DNA sequence: TGTGCCAGCAGTTACATAAAGACAGGCCGAGATACGCAGTATTTT. Encoded protein: CASSYIKTGRDTQYF.

J is TRBJ1-3 and V is TRBV5-4; no clear D. Trimming stripped 9 bases from V and 0 bases from J, with 13 bases between. Germline CDR1 reads SGHNT; CDR2 reads YYREEE (reference sequence). The length of the CDR3 is 14 residues. The CDR3 DNA reads as TGTGCCACCTCCCAGGATGGCTCTGGAAACACCATATATTTT. Protein: CATSQDGSGNTIYF.

The J gene is TRBJ2-6, the V gene TRBV27, with D maybe TRBD2 (7 bases). Germline V lookup: CDR1 MNHEY, CDR2 SMNVEV (reference sequence). V was cut by 7 bases and J by 2 bases, with 21 bases left in between. The length of the CDR3 is 18 residues. The CDR3 sequence: CASNPSGGRPPGANVLTF. In DNA form, the CDR3 reads TGTGCCAGCAACCCCTCCGGGGGGCGCCCGCCTGGGGCCAACGTCCTGACTTTC.

Concerning this clone: This specimen includes other DNA sequences encoding the same CDR3. This sequence joins TRBV2 and TRBJ2-7; tentative D call: TRBD1 (6 bases). The germline gives CDR1 SNHLY, CDR2 FYNNEI. V was clipped by 5 bases and J by 3 bases, with 8 bases between them. There are 12 residues in the CDR3. The CDR3, as DNA: TGTGCCAGCAGTACACAGGGCTACGAGCAGTACTTC. Protein: CASSTQGYEQYF.